These T cell receptor beta chains were read from a single sample in a study of CD8 T cells in ankylosing spondylitis. TCRdb ran MiXCR on the 5' RACE reads and lists one entry per CDR3 protein. Seen here are about 150,000 distinct CDR3 sequences, 30% to 40% observed once, and the top ten hold 6%. The sample consisted of synovial fluid, either unsorted or a sorted T cell fraction (not recorded which). These receptors were taken from a male donor with ankylosing spondylitis. The CDR3 runs from the conserved cysteine through the conserved F or W. The D gene is left open where the match is weak. The size field is filled for only some rows; it gives once, few, many or a size class.

j_gene: TRBJ1-5
v_gene: TRBV29-1
len: 13
abundance: few
d_gene: NA
CDR3nt: TGCAGCGTTGATTCAGGGTCGGGACAGCCCCAGCATTTT
CDR3aa: CSVDSGSGQPQHF

j_gene: TRBJ2-1
v_gene: TRBV7-2
len: 15
abundance: NA
d_gene: TRBD1
CDR3nt: TGTGCCAGCAGCTTAACCTCGACAGGGGGCAATGAGCAGTTCTTC
CDR3aa: CASSLTSTGGNEQFF

j_gene: TRBJ1-2
v_gene: TRBV3-1
len: 13
abundance: many
d_gene: NA
CDR3nt: TGTGCCAGCAGCCAAGATGCCGGGAGTGGCTACACCTTC
CDR3aa: CASSQDAGSGYTF

j_gene: TRBJ2-1
v_gene: TRBV12-3/TRBV12-4
len: 15
abundance: NA
d_gene: TRBD2
CDR3nt: TGTGCCAGCACTATGCTAGCGGGGGCGGACAATGAGCAGTTCTTC
CDR3aa: CASTMLAGADNEQFF

j_gene: TRBJ2-7
v_gene: TRBV6-2/TRBV6-3
len: 14
abundance: NA
d_gene: TRBD2
CDR3nt: TGTGCCAGCAGGAAAGGGACTACCCGAACCGAGCAGTACTTC
CDR3aa: CASRKGTTRTEQYF

j_gene: TRBJ2-3
v_gene: TRBV2
len: 16
abundance: few
d_gene: NA
CDR3nt: TGTGCCAGCAGTGGTGTCGGGGGCGTCTCCACAGATACGCAGTATTTT
CDR3aa: CASSGVGGVSTDTQYF

j_gene: TRBJ2-7
v_gene: TRBV24-1
len: 14
abundance: few
d_gene: TRBD2
CDR3nt: TGTGCCACCAGTGATTCCGGTACCGGGGGGGAGCAGTACTTC
CDR3aa: CATSDSGTGGEQYF

j_gene: TRBJ2-1
v_gene: TRBV5-1
len: 19
abundance: NA
d_gene: TRBD2
CDR3nt: TGCGCCAGCAGCTTCGAACTAGGTGAACTAGCGGGTACCTACAATGAGCAGTTCTTC
CDR3aa: CASSFELGELAGTYNEQFF

j_gene: TRBJ1-2
v_gene: TRBV9
len: 14
abundance: NA
d_gene: TRBD1
CDR3nt: TGTGCCAGCAGCCGCAGGGGGGGGGACTATGGCTACACCTTC
CDR3aa: CASSRRGGDYGYTF

j_gene: TRBJ1-3
v_gene: TRBV7-9
len: 15
abundance: many
d_gene: NA
CDR3nt: TGTGCCAGCAGCTTGGGGGATCTCTCTGGAAACACCATATATTTT
CDR3aa: CASSLGDLSGNTIYF

j_gene: TRBJ1-1
v_gene: TRBV30
len: 12
abundance: many
d_gene: NA
CDR3nt: TGTGCCTGGAGTGGGGGAGTGTACAGGGCTTTCTTT
CDR3aa: CAWSGGVYRAFF

j_gene: TRBJ2-7
v_gene: TRBV25-1
len: 15
abundance: many
d_gene: NA
CDR3nt: TGTGCCAGCAGCGCGTCCAGGACATACCTTTACGAGCAGTACTTC
CDR3aa: CASSASRTYLYEQYF

j_gene: TRBJ2-3
v_gene: TRBV3-1
len: 19
abundance: NA
d_gene: TRBD1
CDR3nt: TGTGCCAGCAGCCAACCTTACGGGACAGGGGGGATTAGCACAGATACGCAGTATTTT
CDR3aa: CASSQPYGTGGISTDTQYF

j_gene: TRBJ1-1
v_gene: TRBV5-6
len: 16
abundance: NA
d_gene: NA
CDR3nt: TGTGCCAGCAGCTTGGCTTTCAAGGGCATGAACACTGAAGCTTTCTTT
CDR3aa: CASSLAFKGMNTEAFF

j_gene: TRBJ2-5
v_gene: TRBV11-3
len: 14
abundance: many
d_gene: TRBD1
CDR3nt: TGTGCCAGCAGCCCCTCGACAGGGAAAGAGACCCAGTACTTC
CDR3aa: CASSPSTGKETQYF

j_gene: TRBJ1-1
v_gene: TRBV9
len: 17
abundance: NA
d_gene: NA
CDR3nt: TGTGCCAGCAGCGTAACCCCATTTAGACACTTGAACACTGAAGCTTTCTTT
CDR3aa: CASSVTPFRHLNTEAFF

j_gene: TRBJ1-2
v_gene: TRBV7-2
len: 10
abundance: NA
d_gene: NA
CDR3nt: TGTGCCAGCAGCCCCCTGAGTTACACCTTC
CDR3aa: CASSPLSYTF

j_gene: TRBJ1-3
v_gene: TRBV6-2/TRBV6-3
len: 15
abundance: many
d_gene: NA
CDR3nt: TGTGCCAGCAGAACGCCTCGGGCGGCTGGAAACACCATATATTTT
CDR3aa: CASRTPRAAGNTIYF

j_gene: TRBJ2-7
v_gene: TRBV20-1
len: 13
abundance: NA
d_gene: NA
CDR3nt: TGCAGTGCTAGCGGGGCAAGCTCCTACGAGCAGTACTTC
CDR3aa: CSASGASSYEQYF

j_gene: TRBJ2-5
v_gene: TRBV20-1
len: 14
abundance: NA
d_gene: TRBD2
CDR3nt: TGCAGTGCTAGTTTAAGACTAGCGTCAGAGACCCAGTACTTC
CDR3aa: CSASLRLASETQYF

j_gene: TRBJ1-2
v_gene: TRBV9
len: 14
abundance: few
d_gene: NA
CDR3nt: TGTGCCAGCAGCCCGGCGGGATATAACTATGGCTACACCTTC
CDR3aa: CASSPAGYNYGYTF

j_gene: TRBJ1-1
v_gene: TRBV7-8
len: 15
abundance: few
d_gene: NA
CDR3nt: TGTGCCAGCAGCCAACCCGGGGGCGGGAACACTGAAGCTTTCTTT
CDR3aa: CASSQPGGGNTEAFF

j_gene: TRBJ2-1
v_gene: TRBV11-2
len: 19
abundance: many
d_gene: TRBD2
CDR3nt: TGTGCCAGCAGTTCCATAGCGGGAGGGACTCAAAGCTCCTACAATGAGCAGTTCTTC
CDR3aa: CASSSIAGGTQSSYNEQFF

j_gene: TRBJ1-6
v_gene: TRBV5-1
len: 17
abundance: NA
d_gene: NA
CDR3nt: TGCGCCAGCAGCCGCCAGACAGCAAGCTCCTATAATTCACCCCTCCACTTT
CDR3aa: CASSRQTASSYNSPLHF

j_gene: TRBJ2-7
v_gene: TRBV2
len: 15
abundance: NA
d_gene: NA
CDR3nt: TGTGCCAGCACCACCGAAGGGGGTCCTTCCTACGAGCAGTACTTC
CDR3aa: CASTTEGGPSYEQYF

j_gene: TRBJ1-5
v_gene: TRBV15
len: 14
abundance: NA
d_gene: NA
CDR3nt: TGTGCCACCAGCCCCGGACAGCTCAATCAGCCCCAGCATTTT
CDR3aa: CATSPGQLNQPQHF

j_gene: TRBJ2-1
v_gene: TRBV7-2
len: 15
abundance: many
d_gene: TRBD2
CDR3nt: TGTGCCAGCAGCTTAACTAGCGGGAGTGGGCATGAGCAGTTCTTC
CDR3aa: CASSLTSGSGHEQFF

j_gene: TRBJ2-1
v_gene: TRBV7-9
len: 14
abundance: few
d_gene: NA
CDR3nt: TGTGCCATCACAGCGGCCGGATCCTACAATGAGCAGTTCTTC
CDR3aa: CAITAAGSYNEQFF

j_gene: TRBJ2-1
v_gene: TRBV20-1
len: 13
abundance: few
d_gene: NA
CDR3nt: TGCAGTGTGGGAGATTCTCGCGACGATGAGCAGTTCTTC
CDR3aa: CSVGDSRDDEQFF

j_gene: TRBJ1-6
v_gene: TRBV9
len: 14
abundance: many
d_gene: NA
CDR3nt: TGTGCCAGCTCAGGGGACGGAGCCTCGAAACCCCTCCACTTT
CDR3aa: CASSGDGASKPLHF

j_gene: TRBJ1-1
v_gene: TRBV7-2
len: 15
abundance: few
d_gene: NA
CDR3nt: TGTGCCAGCAGCTTCGGATCGTTCCACCCGACTGAAGCTTTCTTT
CDR3aa: CASSFGSFHPTEAFF

j_gene: TRBJ2-3
v_gene: TRBV29-1
len: 15
abundance: few
d_gene: NA
CDR3nt: TGCAGCGTTGATAATGGCCAGTCTAGCACAGATACGCAGTATTTT
CDR3aa: CSVDNGQSSTDTQYF

j_gene: TRBJ1-1
v_gene: TRBV7-8
len: 13
abundance: NA
d_gene: TRBD1
CDR3nt: TGTGCCAGCAGCTACAGGGGAGACACTGAAGCTTTCTTT
CDR3aa: CASSYRGDTEAFF

j_gene: TRBJ2-7
v_gene: TRBV5-6
len: 15
abundance: NA
d_gene: TRBD2
CDR3nt: TGTGCCAGCAGACGTACTAGCGGATCAATGTACGAGCAGTACTTC
CDR3aa: CASRRTSGSMYEQYF

j_gene: TRBJ2-1
v_gene: TRBV7-3
len: 16
abundance: many
d_gene: NA
CDR3nt: TGTGCCAGCAGCCCACAGGGCCAGAGCTCCTACAATGAGCAGTTCTTC
CDR3aa: CASSPQGQSSYNEQFF